Following are 26 T cell receptor beta chains from one sample sequenced in a study of blood T cells in healthy people across ages. The second PCR ran about 6 to 12 cycles with a sample-barcoded 5' primer and J-beta primers. TCRdb used MiXCR to reprocess the 5' RACE reads, holding one entry per CDR3 protein. The sample has about 640,000 distinct CDR3 sequences, around three fifths seen once. The sample taken for sequencing was blood. These receptors came from a man aged 55 to 70 in good health.

The V and J genes are TRBV20-1 and TRBJ2-2; no clear D. The CDR3 runs 13 residues. V was pared by 5 bases and J by 0 bases, with 7 bases between. CDR1 is DFQATT and CDR2 is SNEGSKA in the germline V gene (reference sequence). This CDR3 is CSASSPNTGELFF. The CDR3, as DNA: TGCAGTGCTTCAAGCCCGAACACCGGGGAGCTGTTTTTT.

The chain employs TRBV12-3 or TRBV12-4 and TRBJ1-6; TRBD1 matches 7 bases. The CDR3 is made up of 13 amino acids. The V segment lost 5 bases and the J segment 7 bases; nucleotides outside the gene matches: 2. CDR3 sequence: CASSPQGNSPLHF. The CDR3 DNA reads as TGTGCCAGCAGTCCACAGGGGAATTCACCCCTCCACTTT.

In this sample, this clonotype turned up a few times. This chain joins TRBV3-1 and TRBJ2-1; a weak D match, TRBD2 (6 bases). CDR3 size: 16 residues. Trimming removed 4 bases from V and 6 bases from J, with 19 bases in between. Germline CDR1 and CDR2: LGHDT and YNNKEL (reference sequence). CDR3 in DNA: TGTGCCAGCAGCCCCCGTGGGGGGTTAGCGCGCAATGAGCAGTTCTTC. As protein: CASSPRGGLARNEQFF.

The chain has TRBV12-3 or TRBV12-4 and TRBJ1-5; D ambiguous. The CDR3 is made up of 15 amino acids. V lost 1 base, J lost 2 bases, and 9 bases lay in between. The CDR3 nucleotides are TGTGCCAGCAGTTTAGTGGGTCTGGGCAATCAGCCCCAGCATTTT. This encodes CASSLVGLGNQPQHF.

The rearrangement joins TRBV5-1 to TRBJ2-3, with 15 bases lining up with TRBD2. This CDR3 has 14 residues. Germline values: CDR1 SGHRS, CDR2 YFSETQ. Germline trimming cut 10 bases from V and 5 bases from J; bases unmatched to any gene: 5. The DNA for the CDR3 is TGCGCCGGCCGGACTAGCGGGGGGGAAGATACGCAGTATTTT. This encodes CAGRTSGGEDTQYF.

The J gene is TRBJ2-5, the V gene TRBV29-1; 13 bases match TRBD2. Per the germline V gene, CDR1 is SQVTM and CDR2 is ANQGSEA. Trimming took 5 bases from V and 4 from J; bases not matched to a gene: 7. The CDR3 length is 15 residues. The CDR3 spells CSVPGTSGVGETQYF. In nucleotides, the CDR3 is TGCAGCGTTCCCGGGACTAGCGGGGTCGGAGAGACCCAGTACTTC.

V usage is TRBV27 and J usage is TRBJ1-1; possibly TRBD1 for D (5 bases). V was trimmed by 4 bases and J by 11 bases, leaving 20 bases between them. Germline loops: CDR1 MNHEY, CDR2 SMNVEV (reference sequence). The CDR3 totals 14 residues. CDR3: CASSSSGTPLVAFF. The CDR3 nucleotides are TGTGCCAGCAGTTCTTCCGGGACGCCTTTGGTTGCTTTCTTT.

This clonotype appeared once. The junction and the germline gene differ at one end; a read error may be behind it. The chain is built from TRBV4-2 and TRBJ2-6; D possibly corresponds to TRBD1 (5 bases). Germline CDR1 LGHNA, CDR2 YNFKEQ. The CDR3 is made up of 16 amino acids. The CDR3 protein is CASSQGPASGADVLTF. The CDR3 bases are TGTGCCAGCAGCCAAGGACCGGCCTCTGGGGCCGACGTCCTGACTTTC.

The gene calls are TRBV20-1 and TRBJ2-1; no clear D gene. CDR1 DFQATT and CDR2 SNEGSKA come from the germline V gene (reference sequence). This CDR3 is 15 amino acids long. With 1 base removed from V and 9 bases from J, the gap between germline ends came to 19 bases. Here the CDR3 DNA reads TGCAGTGCTAGAGCCCCCGATGGCGCACAGCTTGAGCAGTTCTTC. Its translation: CSARAPDGAQLEQFF.

This clonotype showed up many times. V is TRBV28 and J is TRBJ2-7; 7 bases map to TRBD1. Looked up from germline, CDR1 is MDHEN and CDR2 is SYDVKM. This CDR3 contains 12 residues. V lost 5 bases, J lost 6 bases, and 4 bases stayed unmatched. For the CDR3, the DNA is TGTGCCAGCAGTCGATACAGGGGCGAGCAGTACTTC. As protein: CASSRYRGEQYF. Based on the CDR3 plus reference TRBV28 and TRBJ2-7, the full variable domain is DVKVTQSSRYLVKRTGEKVFLECVQDMDHENMFWYRQDPGLGLRLIYFSYDVKMKEKGDIPEGYSVSREKKERFSLILESASTNQTSMYLCASSRYRGEQYFGPGTRLTVT.

This sequence joins TRBV29-1 and TRBJ2-1; TRBD1 agrees at 9 bases. Germline V gives CDR1 SQVTM, CDR2 ANQGSEA. V shed 4 bases and J 4 bases; nucleotides not matched to a gene: 2. CDR3 size: 13 residues. CDR3 amino acids: CSVVGTGYNEQFF. The CDR3 DNA sequence: TGCAGCGTTGTCGGGACAGGGTACAATGAGCAGTTCTTC.

This clonotype occurred a few times. The chain combines TRBV13 with TRBJ2-7; 8 bases align to TRBD1. CDR3 length: 15 residues. J lost 1 base, V lost 6 bases, and 8 bases had no gene match. The germline V gene has CDR1 PRHDT and CDR2 FYEKMQ (reference sequence). DNA of the CDR3: TGTGCCAGCAGTCCACAGGGGGAAAGGTCCTACGAGCAGTACTTC. Translation: CASSPQGERSYEQYF.

This clonotype was observed a handful of times. J is TRBJ2-5 and V is TRBV29-1; perhaps TRBD1 as D (6 bases). In germline, CDR1 is SQVTM, CDR2 ANQGSEA. This CDR3 region has 13 residues. V dropped 4 bases and J dropped 5 bases, with 14 bases sitting between them. The CDR3 here is CSVVDRLGETQYF. DNA of the CDR3: TGCAGCGTTGTCGACAGGCTGGGGGAGACCCAGTACTTC.

V is TRBV9 and J is TRBJ1-5; D not certain. CDR3 length: 13 amino acids. Germline CDR1 SGDLS, CDR2 YYNGEE. The germline V and J ends were trimmed by 3 bases and 9 bases, with 13 bases remaining between them. CDR3 DNA: TGTGCCAGCAGCGGGGGAGGCCGTGGGCCCCAGCATTTT. This translates into CASSGGGRGPQHF.

This rearrangement joins TRBV2 to TRBJ2-5; 12 nucleotides agree with TRBD2. CDR1 SNHLY and CDR2 FYNNEI come from the germline V gene. The CDR3 is 15 amino acids. The V and J ends lost 8 bases and 7 bases, in that order; junction bases with no gene match: 11. CDR3 DNA sequence: TGTGCCAGCGGTTCGCGGACTAGCGGGGTAGGGACCCAGTACTTC. Residues: CASGSRTSGVGTQYF.

This clonotype was seen more than once but under ten times. V usage is TRBV20-1 and J usage is TRBJ2-5; D is ambiguous. V was cut by 0 bases and J by 5 bases, with 4 bases left in between. Germline V lookup: CDR1 DFQATT, CDR2 SNEGSKA (reference sequence). This CDR3 contains 11 residues. CDR3 sequence: CSAREGETQYF. CDR3 nucleotide sequence: TGCAGTGCTAGAGAGGGGGAGACCCAGTACTTC.

This clonotype turned up a few times. The V gene is TRBV29-1, the J gene TRBJ1-1; D gene ambiguous. In germline, CDR1 is SQVTM, CDR2 ANQGSEA. The CDR3 is 14 amino acids. With 5 bases removed from V and 1 base from J, the gap between germline ends came to 14 bases. DNA of the CDR3: TGCAGCGTTCCCTTTGGTATTGGGAACACTGAAGCTTTCTTT. Encoded protein: CSVPFGIGNTEAFF. The full variable domain, in which reference TRBV29-1 and TRBJ1-1 provide the parts outside the CDR3, is SAVISQKPSRDICQRGTSLTIQCQVDSQVTMMFWYRQQPGQSLTLIATANQGSEATYESGFVIDKFPISRPNLTFSTLTVSNMSPEDSSIYLCSVPFGIGNTEAFFGQGTRLTVV.

The chain links TRBV25-1 to TRBJ1-2; D gene uncertain. The V gene lost 3 bases and the J gene lost 4 bases, with 3 bases spanning the gap. The CDR3 runs 11 residues. CDR1 is MGHDK and CDR2 is SYGVNS in the germline V gene. CDR3 in amino acids: CASSDLYGYTF. For the CDR3, the DNA is TGTGCCAGCAGTGACCTCTATGGCTACACCTTC.

The J gene is TRBJ2-1, the V gene TRBV21-1; the table's TRBD1 call for D was not verified on the DNA. TRBV21-1 is deemed a pseudogene. The CDR3 spans 15 residues. CDR3 DNA sequence: TGTGCCAGCAGCAAATCGGAGGGACAGCACAATGAGCAGTTCTTC. Protein: CASSKSEGQHNEQFF.

The V call is TRBV5-1, the J call TRBJ2-5; a possible D gene is TRBD1 (7 bases). The end of the DNA aligns better with TRBJ2-7, so the J call may be wrong. The germline V gene encodes CDR1 SGHRS and CDR2 YFSETQ. The CDR3 runs 15 residues. The CDR3 is CASSSYRQGLYEQYF. CDR3 sequence (DNA): TGCGCCAGCAGCTCGTACAGACAGGGACTTTACGAGCAGTACTTC.

Notes on this clonotype: The junction shows a germline mismatch at one end, possibly a read error. This chain joins TRBV24-1 and TRBJ1-4; D remains unclear. The CDR3 contains 12 residues. Germline lookup yields CDR1 KGHDR and CDR2 SFDVKD. CDR3 nucleotides: TGTGCCACCAGTGATGAAAATGAAAAGCTGTTTTTT. It codes for CATSDENEKLFF.

As for this clonotype: One end of the junction does not line up with germline, which may come from a read error. The J gene is TRBJ2-7, the V gene TRBV25-1; 8 bases match TRBD2. The germline CDR1 and CDR2 sequences are MGHDK and SYGVNS. The CDR3 has 14 amino acids. This CDR3 is CASRDAGGSYEQYF. The CDR3 region has the DNA TGTGCCAGCCGTGACGCGGGGGGCTCCTACGAGCAGTACTTC.

This clonotype appeared a few times. The chain is built from TRBV3-1 and TRBJ2-6; D gene uncertain. This CDR3 has 17 residues. Trimming cost V 5 bases and J 0 bases, with 14 bases left between them. CDR1 is LGHDT and CDR2 is YNNKEL in the germline V gene (reference sequence). CDR3 region: CASSTRLGTSGANVLTF. DNA of the CDR3: TGTGCCAGCAGCACCCGACTGGGCACCTCTGGGGCCAACGTCCTGACTTTC. The whole variable domain, remainder taken from reference TRBV3-1 and TRBJ2-6, is DTAVSQTPKYLVTQMGNDKSIKCEQNLGHDTMYWYKQDSKKFLKIMFSYNNKELIINETVPNRFSPKSPDKAHLNLHINSLELGDSAVYFCASSTRLGTSGANVLTFGAGSRLTVL.

This rearrangement joins TRBV21-1 to TRBJ2-1; TRBD2 is the table's D call, not checked against the DNA. TRBV21-1 is a pseudogene. The length of the CDR3 is 15 residues. Here the CDR3 reads CASIPSGVTYNEQFF. CDR3 nucleotide sequence: TGTGCCAGCATCCCTAGCGGGGTGACCTACAATGAGCAGTTCTTC.

The chain joins TRBV29-1 to TRBJ1-2; D perhaps matches TRBD1 (6 bases). The CDR3 sequence is 11 residues long. V was cut by 2 bases and J by 11 bases, with 12 bases left in between. Germline lookup yields CDR1 SQVTM and CDR2 ANQGSEA. The CDR3 protein is CSVEQGIWYTF. The CDR3 nucleotides read TGCAGCGTTGAACAGGGGATATGGTACACCTTC.

The rearrangement links TRBV20-1 to TRBJ2-5, with TRBD2 identical over 9 bases. The DNA matches TRBJ2-7 better at its end, which makes the J call doubtful. The CDR3 spans 13 residues. From germline, CDR1 is DFQATT and CDR2 SNEGSKA (reference sequence). CDR3 amino acids: CSAEGLALYEQYF. The CDR3 DNA is TGCAGTGCTGAGGGACTAGCTCTCTACGAGCAGTACTTC.